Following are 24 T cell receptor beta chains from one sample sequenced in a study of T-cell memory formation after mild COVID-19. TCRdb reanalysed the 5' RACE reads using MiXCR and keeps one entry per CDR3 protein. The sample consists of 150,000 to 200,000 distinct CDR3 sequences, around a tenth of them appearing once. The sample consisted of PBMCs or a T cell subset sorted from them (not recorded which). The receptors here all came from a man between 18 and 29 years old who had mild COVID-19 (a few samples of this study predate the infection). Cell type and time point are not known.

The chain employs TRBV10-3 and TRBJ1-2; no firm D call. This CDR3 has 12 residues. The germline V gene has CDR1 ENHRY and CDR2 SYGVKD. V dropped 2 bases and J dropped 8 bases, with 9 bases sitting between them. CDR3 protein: CAISEGMGGYTF. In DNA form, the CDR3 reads TGTGCCATCAGTGAGGGTATGGGCGGCTACACCTTC.

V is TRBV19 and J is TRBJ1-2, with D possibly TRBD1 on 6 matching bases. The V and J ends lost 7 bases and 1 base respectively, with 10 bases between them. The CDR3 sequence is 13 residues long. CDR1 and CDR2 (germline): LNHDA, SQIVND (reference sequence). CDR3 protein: CASNRDLNYGYTF. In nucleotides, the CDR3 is TGTGCCAGTAACAGGGACCTTAACTATGGCTACACCTTC.

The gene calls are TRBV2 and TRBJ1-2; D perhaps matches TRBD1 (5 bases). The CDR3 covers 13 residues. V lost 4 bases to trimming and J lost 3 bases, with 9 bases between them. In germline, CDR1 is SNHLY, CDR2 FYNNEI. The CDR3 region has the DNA TGTGCCAGCAGTGTAGGGGTTGACTATGGCTACACCTTC. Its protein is CASSVGVDYGYTF.

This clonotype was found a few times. The CDR3 loop reads CASSYKLGNSPLHF. CDR3 DNA: TGTGCCAGCAGTTATAAATTGGGAAATTCACCCCTCCACTTT. The chain has TRBV12-3 or TRBV12-4 and TRBJ1-6; D gene unclear. The CDR3 is 14 residues long. Trimming removed 4 bases from V and 7 bases from J, with 11 bases in between.

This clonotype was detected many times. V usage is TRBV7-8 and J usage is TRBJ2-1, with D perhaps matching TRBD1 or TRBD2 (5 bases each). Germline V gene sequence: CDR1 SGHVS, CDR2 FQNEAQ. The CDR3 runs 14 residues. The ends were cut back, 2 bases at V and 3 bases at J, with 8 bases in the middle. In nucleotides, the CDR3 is TGTGCCAGCAGCTTATTGAGGGGCTACAATGAGCAGTTCTTC. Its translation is CASSLLRGYNEQFF.

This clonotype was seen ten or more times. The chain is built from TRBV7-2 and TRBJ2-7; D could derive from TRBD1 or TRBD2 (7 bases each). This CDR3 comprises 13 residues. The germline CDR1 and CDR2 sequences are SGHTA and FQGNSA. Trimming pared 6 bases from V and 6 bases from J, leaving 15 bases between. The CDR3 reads CASSRDREGEQYF. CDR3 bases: TGTGCCAGCAGTCGCGACAGGGAGGGCGAGCAGTACTTC.

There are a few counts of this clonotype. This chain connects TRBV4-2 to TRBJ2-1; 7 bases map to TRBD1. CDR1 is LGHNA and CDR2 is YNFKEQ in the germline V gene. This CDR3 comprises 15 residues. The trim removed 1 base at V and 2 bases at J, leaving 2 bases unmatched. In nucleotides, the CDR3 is TGTGCCAGCAGCCAAGCACAGGGGCCCTACAATGAGCAGTTCTTC. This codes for CASSQAQGPYNEQFF.

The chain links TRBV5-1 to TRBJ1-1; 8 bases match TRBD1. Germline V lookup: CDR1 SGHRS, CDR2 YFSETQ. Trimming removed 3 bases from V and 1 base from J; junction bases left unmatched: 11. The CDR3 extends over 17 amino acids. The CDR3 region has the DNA TGCGCCAGCAGCTACGGACAGGGACTCGTTCGGAACACTGAAGCTTTCTTT. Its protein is CASSYGQGLVRNTEAFF.

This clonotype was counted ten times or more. Here the CDR3 DNA reads TGTGCCAGCAGGCGAACAGGGGGAGAAAAACTGTTTTTT. This sequence encodes CASRRTGGEKLFF. The V call is TRBV27, the J call TRBJ1-4; TRBD1 agrees at 8 bases. The CDR3 totals 13 residues. Germline V gene lookup returns CDR1 MNHEY and CDR2 SMNVEV (reference sequence). The ends lost 6 bases at V and 8 bases at J; junction bases unmatched: 5.

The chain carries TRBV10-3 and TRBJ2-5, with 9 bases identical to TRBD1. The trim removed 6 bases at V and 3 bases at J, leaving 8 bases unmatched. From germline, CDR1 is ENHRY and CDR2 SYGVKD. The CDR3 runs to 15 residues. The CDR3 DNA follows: TGTGCCATCAGGGCCACAGGGGGCGGGGAAGAGACCCAGTACTTC. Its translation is CAIRATGGGEETQYF.

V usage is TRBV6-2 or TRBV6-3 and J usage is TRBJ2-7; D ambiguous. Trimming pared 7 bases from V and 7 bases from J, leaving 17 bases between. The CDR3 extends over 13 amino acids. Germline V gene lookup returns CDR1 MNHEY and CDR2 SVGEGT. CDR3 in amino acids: CASTNPSRKEQYV. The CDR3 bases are TGTGCCAGCACCAACCCGAGTCGGAAGGAGCAGTACGTC.

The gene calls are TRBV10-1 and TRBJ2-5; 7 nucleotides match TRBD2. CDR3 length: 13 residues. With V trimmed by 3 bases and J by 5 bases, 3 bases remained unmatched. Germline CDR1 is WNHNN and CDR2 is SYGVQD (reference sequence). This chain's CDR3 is CASSDGGSETQYF. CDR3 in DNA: TGCGCCAGCAGTGACGGGGGGTCGGAGACCCAGTACTTC.

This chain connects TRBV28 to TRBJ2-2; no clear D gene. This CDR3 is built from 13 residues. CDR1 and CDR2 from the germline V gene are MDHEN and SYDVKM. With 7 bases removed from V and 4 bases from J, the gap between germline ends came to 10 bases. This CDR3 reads CASTQWGTGELFF. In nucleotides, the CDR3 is TGTGCCAGCACCCAGTGGGGCACCGGGGAGCTGTTTTTT.

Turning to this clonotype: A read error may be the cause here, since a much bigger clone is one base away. DNA of the CDR3: TGTGCCAGCAGGACTAGCGCAGATACGCAGTATTTT. This codes for CASRTSADTQYF. The chain is built from TRBV12-3 or TRBV12-4 and TRBJ2-3; 8 bases align to TRBD2. V lost 6 bases to trimming and J lost 4 bases; unmatched junction nucleotides: 0. CDR3 size: 12 residues.

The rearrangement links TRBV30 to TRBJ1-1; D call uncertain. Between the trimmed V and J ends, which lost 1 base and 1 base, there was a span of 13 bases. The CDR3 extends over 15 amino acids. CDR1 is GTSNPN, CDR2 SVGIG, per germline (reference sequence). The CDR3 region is CAWSARLRPNTEAFF. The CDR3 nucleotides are TGTGCCTGGAGTGCCCGATTACGCCCGAACACTGAAGCTTTCTTT. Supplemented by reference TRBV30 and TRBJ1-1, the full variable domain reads SQTIHQWPATLVQPVGSPLSLECTVEGTSNPNLYWYRQAAGRGLQLLFYSVGIGQISSEVPQNLSASRPQDRQFILSSKKLLLSDSGFYLCAWSARLRPNTEAFFGQGTRLTVV.

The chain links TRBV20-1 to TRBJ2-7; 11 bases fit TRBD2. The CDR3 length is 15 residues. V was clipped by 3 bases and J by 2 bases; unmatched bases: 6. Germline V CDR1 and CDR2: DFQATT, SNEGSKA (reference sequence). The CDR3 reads CSASGRLAGTYEQYF. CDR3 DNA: TGCAGTGCTAGTGGGCGACTAGCGGGGACCTACGAGCAGTACTTC.

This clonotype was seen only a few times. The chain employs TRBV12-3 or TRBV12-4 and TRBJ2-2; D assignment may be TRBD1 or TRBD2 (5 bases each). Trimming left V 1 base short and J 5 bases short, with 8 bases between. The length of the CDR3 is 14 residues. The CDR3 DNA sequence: TGTGCCAGCAGTTTAGTTGGGGGAACCGGGGAGCTGTTTTTT. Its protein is CASSLVGGTGELFF.

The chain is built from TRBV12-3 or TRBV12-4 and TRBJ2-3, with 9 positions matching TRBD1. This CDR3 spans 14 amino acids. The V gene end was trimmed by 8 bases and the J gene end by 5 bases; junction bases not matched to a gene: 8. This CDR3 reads CASSGDRVGDTQYF. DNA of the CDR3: TGTGCCAGCTCGGGGGACAGGGTAGGAGATACGCAGTATTTT.

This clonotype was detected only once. This CDR3 is CASRDGTLGSTYTF. The DNA of the CDR3 is TGTGCCAGCAGGGACGGGACTTTGGGGTCAACCTACACCTTC. The chain combines TRBV6-6 with TRBJ1-2; the D gene is possibly TRBD1 (5 bases). Germline assignment: CDR1 MNHNY and CDR2 SVGAGI (reference sequence). The CDR3 runs to 14 residues. V was cut by 6 bases and J by 10 bases, with 21 bases left in between.

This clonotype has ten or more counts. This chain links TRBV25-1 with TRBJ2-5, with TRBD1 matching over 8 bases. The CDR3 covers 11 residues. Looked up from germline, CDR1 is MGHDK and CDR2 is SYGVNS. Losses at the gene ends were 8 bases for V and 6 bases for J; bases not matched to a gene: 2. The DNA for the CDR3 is TGTGCCAGCGGACAGGGAAAGACCCAGTACTTC. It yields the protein CASGQGKTQYF.

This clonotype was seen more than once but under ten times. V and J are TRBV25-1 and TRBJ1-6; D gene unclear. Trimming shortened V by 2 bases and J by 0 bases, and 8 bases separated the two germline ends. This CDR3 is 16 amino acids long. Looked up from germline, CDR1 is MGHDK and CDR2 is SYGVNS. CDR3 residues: CASSEGRSSYNSPLHF. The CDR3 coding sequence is TGTGCCAGCAGTGAAGGCCGCAGCTCCTATAATTCACCCCTCCACTTT.

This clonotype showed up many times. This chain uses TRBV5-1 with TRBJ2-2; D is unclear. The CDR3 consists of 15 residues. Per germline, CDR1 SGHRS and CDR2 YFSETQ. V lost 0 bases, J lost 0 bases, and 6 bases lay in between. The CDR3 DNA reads TGCGCCAGCAGCTTGGCTGGGACGAACACCGGGGAGCTGTTTTTT. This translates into CASSLAGTNTGELFF.

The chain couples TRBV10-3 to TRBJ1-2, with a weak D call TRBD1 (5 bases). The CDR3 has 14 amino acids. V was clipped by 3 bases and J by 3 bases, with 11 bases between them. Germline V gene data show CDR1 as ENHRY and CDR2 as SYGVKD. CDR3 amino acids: CAISERQGDYGYTF. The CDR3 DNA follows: TGTGCCATCAGTGAAAGGCAGGGAGACTATGGCTACACCTTC.

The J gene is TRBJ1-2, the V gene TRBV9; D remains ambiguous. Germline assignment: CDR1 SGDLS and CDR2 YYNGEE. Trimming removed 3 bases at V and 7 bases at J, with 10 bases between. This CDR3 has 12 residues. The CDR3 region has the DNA TGTGCCAGCAGCGCGGACCTCGGTGGCTACACCTTC. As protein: CASSADLGGYTF.